This T cell receptor (beta chain) was sequenced during a study of shared clonotypes between healthy human individuals. Study as a whole: A donor's plate count was three for CD4 naive and three for CD4 memory; CD8 naive had two and CD8 memory one.

Naive CD8 cells lacked CD45RO, underwent positive selection for CCR7 and left out terminally differentiated effector memory CD45RA+ cells. Nashville, Tennessee was home to all donors, who were Caucasian adults. Running of the assay took place at deep level. The repertoire was sequenced with immunoSEQ multiplex PCR; TCRdb's copy has only in-frame clones and lacks some. The sample records about 2,100,000 clones, about 93% being singletons. Trimming took 2 bases from V and 3 from J, leaving 8 bases between them. The germline V gene has CDR1 MNHEY and CDR2 SMNVEV (reference sequence). The length of the CDR3 is 14 residues. This clone is a singleton in its sample.

The sequencing input was naive CD8+ T cells from PBMCs. This clonotype was sampled from a man aged 18 to 29 in good health. Some clones in this sample may be carry-over from other donors' samples. The V and J genes are TRBV27 and TRBJ1-5; D is ambiguous. The CDR3 region is CASSLRAANQPQHF. CDR3 bases: TGTGCCAGCAGTTTAAGGGCAGCCAATCAGCCCCAGCATTTT.